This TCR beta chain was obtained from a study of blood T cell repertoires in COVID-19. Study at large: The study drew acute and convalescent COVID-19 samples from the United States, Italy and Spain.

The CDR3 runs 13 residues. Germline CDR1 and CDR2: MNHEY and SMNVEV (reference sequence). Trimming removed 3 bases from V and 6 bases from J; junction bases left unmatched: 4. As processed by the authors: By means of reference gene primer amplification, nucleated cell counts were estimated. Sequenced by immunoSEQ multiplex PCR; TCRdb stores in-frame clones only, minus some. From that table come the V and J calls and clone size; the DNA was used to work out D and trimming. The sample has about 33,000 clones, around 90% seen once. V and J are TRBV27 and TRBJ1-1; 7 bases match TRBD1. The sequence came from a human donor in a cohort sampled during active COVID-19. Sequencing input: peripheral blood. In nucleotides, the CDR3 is TGTGCCAGCAGTTTTTCACAGGGGTCTGAAGCTTTCTTT. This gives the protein CASSFSQGSEAFF.